The 30 T cell receptor beta chains below all came from one sample that was sequenced in a study of T cell responses to AZD1222 COVID-19 vaccine. Profiling relied on immunoSEQ multiplex PCR, and the TCRdb table lists in-frame clones only, not all of them. This table holds 100,000 to 150,000 clones, 87% found once. This specimen was peripheral blood, taken on day 0 of AZD1222 vaccination. The origin of the receptors is an adult in good health.

The CDR3 reads CAEEDRAYEQYF. In DNA form, the CDR3 reads TGTGCAGAGGAGGACAGGGCCTACGAGCAGTACTTC. The chain employs TRBV11-2 and TRBJ2-7, with 8 bases aligning to TRBD1. The CDR3 extends over 12 amino acids. Germline V lookup: CDR1 SGHAT, CDR2 FQNNGV.

This chain links TRBV14 with TRBJ2-3; D may be TRBD1 (5 bases). This CDR3 region has 17 residues. Trimming cost V 4 bases and J 3 bases, with 20 bases left between them. CDR1 is SGHDN and CDR2 is FVKESK in the germline V gene. CDR3 coding DNA: TGTGCCAGCAGCCCCCTCTTTGGGGTAGGGGCGACAGATACGCAGTATTTT. It specifies CASSPLFGVGATDTQYF. Combining the CDR3 with reference TRBV14 and TRBJ2-3 gives the whole variable domain EAGVTQFPSHSVIEKGQTVTLRCDPISGHDNLYWYRRVMGKEIKFLLHFVKESKQDESGMPNNRFLAERTGGTYSTLKVQPAELEDSGVYFCASSPLFGVGATDTQYFGPGTRLTVL.

To note about this clone: Different DNA sequences within this sample yield the same CDR3. The V call is TRBV30, the J call TRBJ2-5; D gene ambiguous. V lost 2 bases to trimming and J lost 4 bases, with 8 bases between them. There are 12 residues in the CDR3. Germline loops: CDR1 GTSNPN, CDR2 SVGIG (reference sequence). CDR3 in DNA: TGTGCCTGGAGTCAAGGTCGAGAGACCCAGTACTTC. Amino acid sequence: CAWSQGRETQYF.

The chain combines TRBV14 with TRBJ2-7; D unclear. V gave up 5 bases and J gave up 0 bases, with 11 bases separating them. There are 14 residues in the CDR3. Germline V gene sequence: CDR1 SGHDN, CDR2 FVKESK. The CDR3 protein is CASSGWGSSYEQYF. The CDR3 nucleotides read TGTGCCAGCAGCGGCTGGGGAAGCTCCTACGAGCAGTACTTC.

In this sample, this clone turned up a few times. The rearrangement links TRBV5-1 to TRBJ1-2; D perhaps matches TRBD1 (5 bases). CDR3 size: 13 residues. Germline V CDR1 and CDR2: SGHRS, YFSETQ. V was trimmed by 0 bases and J by 8 bases, leaving 11 bases between them. The CDR3 reads CASSLEGAEGYTF. For the CDR3, the DNA is TGCGCCAGCAGCTTGGAAGGGGCGGAGGGCTACACCTTC.

J is TRBJ2-1 and V is TRBV6-2 or TRBV6-3; TRBD2 might be the D (5 bases). The CDR3 sequence is 13 residues long. The V end lost 4 bases, the J end lost 5 bases, and 9 bases lay between the germline ends. The germline CDR1 and CDR2 sequences are MNHEY and SVGEGT. The CDR3 DNA reads TGTGCCAGCAGTTCCTTGGGAGACAATGAGCAGTTCTTC. It specifies CASSSLGDNEQFF.

The chain uses TRBV18 and TRBJ1-2; D might be TRBD1 (5 bases). There are 15 residues in the CDR3. Germline lookup yields CDR1 KGHSH and CDR2 LQKENI. V was shortened by 2 bases and J by 8 bases, with 18 bases between the two germline ends. Here the CDR3 reads CASSPDLGSWDGYTF. For the CDR3, the DNA is TGTGCCAGCTCACCAGATTTGGGGAGTTGGGACGGCTACACCTTC.

The chain has TRBV5-4 and TRBJ1-2, with D possibly being TRBD1 (5 bases). V lost 4 bases, J lost 2 bases, and 9 bases lay in between. This CDR3 is built from 13 residues. Germline V gene sequence: CDR1 SGHNT, CDR2 YYREEE (reference sequence). The CDR3 DNA is TGTGCCAGCAGCCCGACAGACAACTATGGCTACACCTTC. Amino acid sequence: CASSPTDNYGYTF.

The gene calls are TRBV7-3 and TRBJ2-7; D possibly corresponds to TRBD1 (7 bases). Germline-derived CDR1 and CDR2 are SGHTA and FQGTGA. The CDR3 runs 14 residues. Trimming pared 5 bases from V and 5 bases from J, leaving 16 bases between. For the CDR3, the DNA is TGTGCCAGCAGCCGGGGGACAGCCGGGGACGAGCAGTACTTC. Amino acid sequence: CASSRGTAGDEQYF.

The chain has TRBV3-1 (or the pseudogene TRBV3-2) and TRBJ1-2; TRBD1 matches 9 bases. This CDR3 comprises 13 residues. The ends lost 5 bases at V and 6 bases at J; junction bases unmatched: 4. Germline CDR1 LGHDT, CDR2 YNNKEL (reference sequence). In DNA, the CDR3 is TGTGCCAGCAGCTTACAGGGGGCGCATGGCTACACCTTC. Translated, it gives CASSLQGAHGYTF.

This rearrangement joins TRBV24-1 to TRBJ1-1; perhaps TRBD1 as D (5 bases). From germline, CDR1 is KGHDR and CDR2 SFDVKD. Trimming removed 9 bases from V and 7 bases from J, with 14 bases in between. The length of the CDR3 is 12 residues. The CDR3 DNA sequence: TGTGCCACCCAAAACAGGAACCTTGAAGCTTTCTTT. This gives the protein CATQNRNLEAFF.

V is TRBV4-1 and J is TRBJ2-6; no definite D call. The V end was cut by 1 base, the J end by 0 bases, with 16 bases between. Germline V gene data show CDR1 as MGHRA and CDR2 as YSYEKL. The CDR3 spans 19 residues. The CDR3 region is CASSQVRPAESSGANVLTF. The CDR3 DNA follows: TGCGCCAGCAGCCAAGTTCGGCCAGCCGAGAGCTCTGGGGCCAACGTCCTGACTTTC.

As for this clone: Distinct nucleotide sequences in the sample also encode this CDR3. V and J are TRBV6-1 and TRBJ1-5; D not resolved. The CDR3 is 14 residues long. Trimming took off 2 bases at V and 5 bases at J, with 10 bases between the two ends. Germline V lookup: CDR1 MNHNS, CDR2 SASEGT. CDR3 in amino acids: CASSEISIDQPQHF. The CDR3 DNA follows: TGTGCCAGCAGTGAAATTTCCATAGATCAGCCCCAGCATTTT.

V and J are TRBV12-3 or TRBV12-4 and TRBJ1-1; perhaps TRBD1 as D (5 bases). Trimming pared 5 bases from V and 8 bases from J, leaving 15 bases between. The CDR3 spans 13 residues. The CDR3 spells CASSEQGTAEAFF. The CDR3 DNA sequence: TGTGCCAGCAGTGAACAAGGGACGGCAGAAGCTTTCTTT.

This CDR3 is CASSLSGQLYEQYF. Here the CDR3 DNA reads TGTGCCAGCAGTTTATCGGGACAGCTCTACGAGCAGTACTTC. The rearrangement joins TRBV6-5 to TRBJ2-7, with 7 positions matching TRBD1. V lost 4 bases and J lost 3; bases outside the gene matches: 6. CDR1 and CDR2 from the germline V gene are MNHEY and SVGAGI. CDR3 length equals 14 residues.

The chain recombines TRBV5-1 with TRBJ1-1; 7 positions match TRBD1. The CDR3 runs to 14 residues. CDR1 and CDR2 (germline): SGHRS, YFSETQ. Trimming cost V 6 bases and J 0 bases; bases outside gene matches: 5. This chain's CDR3 is CASTSTGMNTEAFF. In DNA form, the CDR3 reads TGCGCCAGCACCTCGACAGGGATGAACACTGAAGCTTTCTTT.

The chain joins TRBV28 to TRBJ1-4; 7 nucleotides agree with TRBD1. The CDR3 spans 14 residues. Germline V gene data show CDR1 as MDHEN and CDR2 as SYDVKM. Trimming at V came to 6 bases and at J to 4 bases, leaving 5 bases not matched to a gene. The CDR3 region has the DNA TGTGCCAGCAGCCAAGGGGGCTTTAATGAAAAACTGTTTTTT. Amino acids: CASSQGGFNEKLFF.

This clone was seen a few times. This chain uses TRBV5-4 with TRBJ1-1; D possibly corresponds to TRBD1 (6 bases). The CDR3 sequence is 16 residues long. Germline lookup yields CDR1 SGHNT and CDR2 YYREEE (reference sequence). The V and J ends lost 0 bases and 2 bases respectively, with 14 bases between them. CDR3 region: CASSLAGRGRNTEAFF. As DNA, the CDR3 is TGTGCCAGCAGCTTGGCGGGGAGGGGGAGAAACACTGAAGCTTTCTTT. Based on the CDR3 plus reference TRBV5-4 and TRBJ1-1, the full variable domain is ETGVTQSPTHLIKTRGQQVTLRCSSQSGHNTVSWYQQALGQGPQFIFQYYREEENGRGNFPPRFSGLQFPNYSSELNVNALELDDSALYLCASSLAGRGRNTEAFFGQGTRLTVV.

The V gene is TRBV3-1 (or the pseudogene TRBV3-2), the J gene TRBJ2-1, with D perhaps matching TRBD2 (6 bases). The CDR3 spans 16 residues. The germline V and J ends were trimmed by 1 base and 11 bases, with 21 bases remaining between them. Germline CDR1 reads LGHDT; CDR2 reads YNNKEL (reference sequence). The CDR3 sequence: CASSQVWDLGGTKQFF. The DNA of the CDR3 is TGTGCCAGCAGCCAAGTGTGGGATCTGGGGGGAACAAAGCAGTTCTTC.

This chain uses TRBV6-2 or TRBV6-3 with TRBJ2-1; 10 nucleotides line up with TRBD2. The CDR3 spans 15 residues. The germline V gene has CDR1 MNHEY and CDR2 SVGEGT. V was pared by 2 bases and J by 15 bases, with 13 bases of the junction left unmatched. In nucleotides, the CDR3 is TGTGCCAGCAGTTACACTGGACTAGCGGCTTCTATTAGGTTCTTC. Its translation: CASSYTGLAASIRFF.

The chain combines TRBV7-9 with TRBJ1-1, with unresolved D. The CDR3 has 12 amino acids. Trimming shortened V by 5 bases and J by 7 bases, and 11 bases separated the two germline ends. Per germline, CDR1 SEHNR and CDR2 FQNEAQ (reference sequence). The chain's CDR3 is CASSPAGSEAFF. CDR3 sequence (DNA): TGTGCCAGCAGCCCGGCCGGGAGTGAAGCTTTCTTT.

The chain employs TRBV7-9 and TRBJ2-7; a possible D gene is TRBD1 (5 bases). Germline CDR1 reads SEHNR; CDR2 reads FQNEAQ (reference sequence). Trimming pared 7 bases from V and 6 bases from J, leaving 16 bases between. The CDR3 runs to 13 residues. Written as DNA, the CDR3 is TGTGCCAGCACCACGTCGCTAGGGGCCGAGCAGTACTTC. Protein: CASTTSLGAEQYF.

The chain recombines TRBV28 with TRBJ1-2; D gene unclear. The V end lost 7 bases, the J end lost 7 bases, and 16 bases lay between the germline ends. Germline values: CDR1 MDHEN, CDR2 SYDVKM. This CDR3 has 13 residues. CDR3 sequence reads: CASTLRDLGGYTF. CDR3 in DNA: TGTGCCAGCACTCTACGGGATTTGGGTGGCTACACCTTC.

J is TRBJ1-2 and V is TRBV19; tentatively, D is TRBD1 (5 bases). The CDR3 covers 14 residues. Germline V gene sequence: CDR1 LNHDA, CDR2 SQIVND (reference sequence). Deletions cut 10 bases from V and 7 bases from J, with 22 bases between. Written as DNA, the CDR3 is TGTGCCACCTCTCTCCAGGCCTTGGGGCGTGGCTACACCTTC. It is translated as CATSLQALGRGYTF.

V usage is TRBV4-2 and J usage is TRBJ1-5, with 8 nucleotides matching TRBD1. This CDR3 comprises 14 residues. V gave up 3 bases and J gave up 7 bases; unmatched junction bases: 5. Germline V CDR1 and CDR2: LGHNA, YNFKEQ. The DNA for the CDR3 is TGTGCCAGCAGCCATGACACAGGGGGACAGCCCCAGCATTTT. Translation gives CASSHDTGGQPQHF.

CDR3: CSASLAGAHYEQYF. As DNA, the CDR3 is TGCAGTGCTAGTCTAGCGGGCGCCCACTACGAGCAGTACTTC. The chain is built from TRBV20-1 and TRBJ2-7; 8 positions match TRBD2. The length of the CDR3 is 14 residues. CDR1 is DFQATT, CDR2 SNEGSKA, per germline (reference sequence). V lost 3 bases to trimming and J lost 3 bases; unmatched junction nucleotides: 7.

The chain couples TRBV9 to TRBJ1-1; D might be TRBD1 (6 bases). V lost 1 base and J lost 8, with 12 bases in between. The CDR3 spans 13 residues. In germline, CDR1 is SGDLS, CDR2 YYNGEE. The CDR3 loop reads CASSVLPGEEAFF. DNA of the CDR3: TGTGCCAGCAGCGTACTGCCAGGGGAGGAAGCTTTCTTT.

The V gene is TRBV29-1, the J gene TRBJ1-1; perhaps TRBD1 as D (6 bases). Germline V gene data show CDR1 as SQVTM and CDR2 as ANQGSEA. CDR3 length: 14 amino acids. Trimming pared 8 bases from V and 0 bases from J, leaving 16 bases between. The CDR3 reads CSLSNRALNTEAFF. The CDR3 DNA sequence: TGCAGCCTATCAAACAGGGCCCTGAACACTGAAGCTTTCTTT.

The genes are TRBV29-1 and TRBJ2-7; no reliable D call. The V end lost 6 bases, the J end lost 7 bases, and 10 bases lay between the germline ends. This CDR3 spans 10 amino acids. Germline V gene lookup returns CDR1 SQVTM and CDR2 ANQGSEA. The CDR3 here is CSVSSGEQYF. The CDR3 DNA sequence: TGCAGCGTCTCGAGTGGGGAGCAGTACTTC.

J is TRBJ1-1 and V is TRBV12-3 or TRBV12-4, with a possible D match to TRBD1 (5 bases). V was pared by 0 bases and J by 13 bases, with 15 bases between. The CDR3 spans 13 residues. CDR3 sequence reads: CASSLAGARNHFF. The CDR3 coding sequence is TGTGCCAGCAGTTTAGCAGGGGCGAGGAACCATTTCTTT.